This T cell receptor (beta chain) was recorded in a study of CD8 T cells in Susac syndrome. Whole-study results and caveats: The TCR sequencing and HLA analysis in the study involved a relatively small number of individuals, as the study acknowledged.

RNA totalling about 0.5 to 1 ug underwent reverse transcription with random hexamers. TCR beta CDR3 was amplified by immunoSEQ covering 54 Vbeta and 13 Jbeta. TCRdb processed the immunoSEQ multiplex PCR reads anew with MiXCR; each CDR3 protein has one entry. The top ten hold 0.14% of the sample, which has around 160,000 distinct CDR3 sequences, over 85% seen once. Germline values: CDR1 LNHNV, CDR2 YYDKDF (reference sequence). CDR3 length: 17 amino acids. V lost 5 bases to trimming and J lost 4 bases, with 23 bases between them. Regarding this clonotype: Its specificity is not known.

Sequencing of TCR beta, carried out with a high-throughput approach, was applied to CD8+ and CD4+ T cells from the blood. TEMRA cells were FACS-enriched, while CD8+ and CD4+ T cells were negatively isolated. The rearrangement uses TRBV15 and TRBJ1-2; no firm D call. The clonotype originates from a human donor in good health. Sample: CD4+ T cells from PBMCs. CDR3 sequence (DNA): TGTGCCACCAGCGTCCCCCTCCACCTCACCCGGCCCTATGGCTACACCTTC. It encodes CATSVPLHLTRPYGYTF.